Below, one T cell receptor (beta chain) is given with its context. The antigen is undetermined. Trimming removed 3 bases at V and 8 bases at J, with 16 bases between. This CDR3 is built from 15 residues. Germline CDR1 reads MDHEN; CDR2 reads SYDVKM. Produced via immunoSEQ multiplex PCR; TCRdb's table is partial and in-frame only. Found here are roughly 2.2 million clones, 85% to 95% of them singletons; the top ten hold about 0.41%. These data are taken from a study of shared clonotypes between healthy human individuals. Study-level findings and limits: Sample collection involved blood only; tissue repertoires are likely different.

This chain links TRBV28 with TRBJ1-4, with D uncertain. This receptor was identified in a man aged 18 to 35 in good health. Some clones in this sample may be carry-over from other donors' samples. Specimen: naive CD4+ T cells from PBMCs. Regarding subset: CD45RA+ positively selected. The CDR3 DNA is TGTGCCAGCAGTTTTAAGCGCAGTTATTCCGAAAAACTGTTTTTT. Its protein product is CASSFKRSYSEKLFF.